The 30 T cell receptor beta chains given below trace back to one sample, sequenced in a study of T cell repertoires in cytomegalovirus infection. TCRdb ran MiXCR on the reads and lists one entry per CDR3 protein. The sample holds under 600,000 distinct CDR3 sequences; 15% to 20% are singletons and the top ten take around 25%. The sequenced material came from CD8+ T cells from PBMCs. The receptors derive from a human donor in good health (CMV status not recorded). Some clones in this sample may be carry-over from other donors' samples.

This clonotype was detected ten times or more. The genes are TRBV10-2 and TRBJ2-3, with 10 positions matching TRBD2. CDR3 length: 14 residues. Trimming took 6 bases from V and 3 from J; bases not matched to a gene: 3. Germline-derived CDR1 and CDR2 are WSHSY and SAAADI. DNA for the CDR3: TGCGCCAGCAGGAGCGGGGGGGTAACAGATACGCAGTATTTT. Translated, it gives CASRSGGVTDTQYF.

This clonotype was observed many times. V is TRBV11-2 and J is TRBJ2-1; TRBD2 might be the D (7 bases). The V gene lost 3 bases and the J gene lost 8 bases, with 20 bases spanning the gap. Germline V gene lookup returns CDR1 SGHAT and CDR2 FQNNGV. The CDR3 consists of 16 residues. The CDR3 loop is CASSFNGGLKGDEQFF. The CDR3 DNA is TGTGCCAGCAGCTTTAACGGGGGGCTTAAGGGGGATGAGCAGTTCTTC.

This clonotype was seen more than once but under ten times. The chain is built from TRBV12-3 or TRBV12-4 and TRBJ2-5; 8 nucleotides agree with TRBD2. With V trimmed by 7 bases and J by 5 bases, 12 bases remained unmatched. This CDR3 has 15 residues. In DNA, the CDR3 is TGTGCCAGCACCTTTATTAGCGGGGCCGGGGAGACCCAGTACTTC. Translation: CASTFISGAGETQYF.

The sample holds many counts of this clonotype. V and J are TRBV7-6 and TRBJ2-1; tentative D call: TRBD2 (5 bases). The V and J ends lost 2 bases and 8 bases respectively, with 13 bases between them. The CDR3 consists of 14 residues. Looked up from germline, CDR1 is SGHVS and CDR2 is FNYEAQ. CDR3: CASSLSSLQDEQFF. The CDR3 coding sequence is TGTGCCAGCAGCTTATCTAGCTTGCAAGATGAGCAGTTCTTC.

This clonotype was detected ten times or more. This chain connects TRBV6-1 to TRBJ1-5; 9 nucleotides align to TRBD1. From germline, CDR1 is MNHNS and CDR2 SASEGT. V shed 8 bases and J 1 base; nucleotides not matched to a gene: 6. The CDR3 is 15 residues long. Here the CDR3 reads CASGRDRVSNQPQHF. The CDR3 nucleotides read TGTGCCAGCGGCCGGGACAGGGTAAGCAATCAGCCCCAGCATTTT.

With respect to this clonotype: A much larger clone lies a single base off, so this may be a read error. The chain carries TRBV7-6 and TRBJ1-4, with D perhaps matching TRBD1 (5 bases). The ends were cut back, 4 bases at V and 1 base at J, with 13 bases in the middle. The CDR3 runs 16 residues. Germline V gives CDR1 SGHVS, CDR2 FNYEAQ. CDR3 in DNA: TGTGCCAGCAGCTCGTGGGACCTAGGAACTAATGAAAAACTGTTTTTT. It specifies CASSSWDLGTNEKLFF.

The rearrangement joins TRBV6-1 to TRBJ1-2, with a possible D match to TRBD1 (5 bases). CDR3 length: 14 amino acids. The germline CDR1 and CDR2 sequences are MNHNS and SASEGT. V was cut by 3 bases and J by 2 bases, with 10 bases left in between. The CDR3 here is CASSDPGLNYGYTF. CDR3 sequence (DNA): TGTGCCAGCAGTGACCCAGGGTTGAACTATGGCTACACCTTC.

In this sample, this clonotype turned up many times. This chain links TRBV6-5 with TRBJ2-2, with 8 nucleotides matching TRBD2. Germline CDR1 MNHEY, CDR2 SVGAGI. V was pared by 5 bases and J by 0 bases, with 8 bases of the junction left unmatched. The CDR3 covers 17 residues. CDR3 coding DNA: TGTGCCAGCAGTAAGACTAGCGCCAACACGAACACCGGGGAGCTGTTTTTT. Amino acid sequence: CASSKTSANTNTGELFF.

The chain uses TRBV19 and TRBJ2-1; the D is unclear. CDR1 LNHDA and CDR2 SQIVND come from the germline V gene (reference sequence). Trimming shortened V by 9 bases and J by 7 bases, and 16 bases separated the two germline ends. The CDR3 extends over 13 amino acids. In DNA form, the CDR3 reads TGTGCCAGCTCCCGGGTCCCTCGAAATGAGCAGTTCTTC. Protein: CASSRVPRNEQFF. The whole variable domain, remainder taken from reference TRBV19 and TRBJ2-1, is DGGITQSPKYLFRKEGQNVTLSCEQNLNHDAMYWYRQDPGQGLRLIYYSQIVNDFQKGDIAEGYSVSREKKESFPLTVTSAQKNPTAFYLCASSRVPRNEQFFGPGTRLTVL.

The CDR3, as DNA: TGCAGTGCTAGAGATTACCAGAGCGTGAACACTGAAGCTTTCTTT. Translation: CSARDYQSVNTEAFF. The chain has TRBV20-1 and TRBJ1-1; D not resolved. The CDR3 has 15 residues. Looked up from germline, CDR1 is DFQATT and CDR2 is SNEGSKA (reference sequence). V was cut by 0 bases and J by 0 bases, with 11 bases left in between.

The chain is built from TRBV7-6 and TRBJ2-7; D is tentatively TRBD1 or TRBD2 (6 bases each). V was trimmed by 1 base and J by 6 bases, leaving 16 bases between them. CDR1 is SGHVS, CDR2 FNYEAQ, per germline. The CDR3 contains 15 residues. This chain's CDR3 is CASSLGWRDTREQYF. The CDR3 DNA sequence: TGTGCCAGCAGCTTAGGTTGGCGGGACACGCGCGAGCAGTACTTC.

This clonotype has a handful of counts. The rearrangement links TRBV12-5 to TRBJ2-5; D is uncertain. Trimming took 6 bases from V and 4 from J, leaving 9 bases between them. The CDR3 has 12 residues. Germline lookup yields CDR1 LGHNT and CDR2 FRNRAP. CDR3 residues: CASGPPGETQYF. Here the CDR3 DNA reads TGTGCTAGTGGCCCGCCGGGAGAGACCCAGTACTTC.

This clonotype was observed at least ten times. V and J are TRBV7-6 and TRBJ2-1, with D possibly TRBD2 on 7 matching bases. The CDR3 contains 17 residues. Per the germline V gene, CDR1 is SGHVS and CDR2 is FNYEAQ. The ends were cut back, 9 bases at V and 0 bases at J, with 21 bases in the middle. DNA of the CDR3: TGTGCCAGTACGCCCGGGGGGCGGGTAAGCTCCTACAATGAGCAGTTCTTC. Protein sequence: CASTPGGRVSSYNEQFF.

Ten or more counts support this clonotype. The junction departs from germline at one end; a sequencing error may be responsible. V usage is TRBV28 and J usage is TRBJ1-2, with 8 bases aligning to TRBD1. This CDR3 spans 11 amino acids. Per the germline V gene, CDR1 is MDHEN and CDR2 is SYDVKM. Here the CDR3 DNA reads TGTGCCAGCAGCGGGGACAGGAAAAGGGACTTC. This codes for CASSGDRKRDF.

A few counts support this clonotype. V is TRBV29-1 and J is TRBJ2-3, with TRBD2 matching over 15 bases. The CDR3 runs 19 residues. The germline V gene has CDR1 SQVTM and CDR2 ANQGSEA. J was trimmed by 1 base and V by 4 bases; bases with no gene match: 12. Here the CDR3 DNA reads TGCAGCGTTGTATTGTCTGGGACTAGCGGGGGGATTCGCACAGATACGCAGTATTTT. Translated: CSVVLSGTSGGIRTDTQYF.

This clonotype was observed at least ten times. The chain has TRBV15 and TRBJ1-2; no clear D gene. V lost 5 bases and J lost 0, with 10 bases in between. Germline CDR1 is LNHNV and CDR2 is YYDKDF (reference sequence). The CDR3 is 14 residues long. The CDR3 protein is CATSPRGANYGYTF. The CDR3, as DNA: TGTGCCACCAGCCCCCGAGGAGCTAACTATGGCTACACCTTC.

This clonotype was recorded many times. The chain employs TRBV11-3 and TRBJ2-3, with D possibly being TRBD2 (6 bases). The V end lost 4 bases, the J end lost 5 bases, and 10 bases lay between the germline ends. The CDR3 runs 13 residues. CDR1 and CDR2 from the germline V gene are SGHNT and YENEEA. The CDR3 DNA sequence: TGTGCCAGCAGCTCGCGGGACTTAGATACGCAGTATTTT. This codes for CASSSRDLDTQYF.

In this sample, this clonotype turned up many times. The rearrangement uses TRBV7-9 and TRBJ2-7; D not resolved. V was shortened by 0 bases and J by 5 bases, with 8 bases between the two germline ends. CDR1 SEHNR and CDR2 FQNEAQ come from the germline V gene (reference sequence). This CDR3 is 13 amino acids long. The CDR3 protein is CASSLALRDEQYF. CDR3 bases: TGTGCCAGCAGCTTAGCCCTCCGGGACGAGCAGTACTTC.

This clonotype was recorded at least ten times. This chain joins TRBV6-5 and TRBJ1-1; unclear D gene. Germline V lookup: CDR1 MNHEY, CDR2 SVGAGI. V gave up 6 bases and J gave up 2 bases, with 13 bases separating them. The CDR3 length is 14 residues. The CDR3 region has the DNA TGTGCCAGCAGACTGAGAGGACCCAACACTGAAGCTTTCTTT. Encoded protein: CASRLRGPNTEAFF.

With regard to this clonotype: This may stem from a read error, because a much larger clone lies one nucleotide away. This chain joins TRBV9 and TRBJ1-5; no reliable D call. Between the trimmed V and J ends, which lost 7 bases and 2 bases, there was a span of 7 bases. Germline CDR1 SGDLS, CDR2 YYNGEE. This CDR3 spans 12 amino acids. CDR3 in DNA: TGTGCCAGCGGCAAGGGCAATCAGCCCCAGCATTTT. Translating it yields CASGKGNQPQHF.

CDR3 in DNA: TGTGCCAGCAGTCACCGGGAGATGAGAGGTAGCAATCAGCCCCAGCATTTT. It translates to CASSHREMRGSNQPQHF. The chain employs TRBV28 and TRBJ1-5; D not certain. Germline CDR1 and CDR2: MDHEN and SYDVKM. Trimming pared 5 bases from V and 0 bases from J, leaving 17 bases between. This CDR3 is built from 17 residues.

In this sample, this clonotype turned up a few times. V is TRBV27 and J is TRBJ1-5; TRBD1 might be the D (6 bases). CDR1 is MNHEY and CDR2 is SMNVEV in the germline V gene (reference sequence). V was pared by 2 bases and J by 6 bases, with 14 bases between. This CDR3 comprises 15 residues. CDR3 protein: CASSLGPGGVQPQHF. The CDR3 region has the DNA TGTGCCAGCAGTTTAGGCCCCGGGGGCGTTCAGCCCCAGCATTTT.

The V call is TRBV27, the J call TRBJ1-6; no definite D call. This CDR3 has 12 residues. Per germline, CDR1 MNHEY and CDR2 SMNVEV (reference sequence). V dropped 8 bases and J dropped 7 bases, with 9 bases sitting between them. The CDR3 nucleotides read TGTGCCAGCGGGTTACAGAATTCACCCCTCCACTTT. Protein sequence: CASGLQNSPLHF.

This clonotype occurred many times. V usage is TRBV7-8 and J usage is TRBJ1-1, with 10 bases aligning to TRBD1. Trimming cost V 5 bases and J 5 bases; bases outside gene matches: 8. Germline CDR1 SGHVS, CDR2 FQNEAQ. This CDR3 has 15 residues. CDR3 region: CASSDRWTGGTEAFF. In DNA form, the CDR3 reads TGTGCCAGCAGCGATCGCTGGACAGGGGGAACTGAAGCTTTCTTT.

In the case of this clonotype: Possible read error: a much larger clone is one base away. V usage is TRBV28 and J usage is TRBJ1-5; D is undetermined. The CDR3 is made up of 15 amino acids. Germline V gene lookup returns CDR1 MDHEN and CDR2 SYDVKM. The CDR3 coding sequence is TGTGCCAGCAGTTTGGTGACGGTGAGCAATAAGCCCCAGCATTTT. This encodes CASSLVTVSNKPQHF.

CDR3 DNA: TGTGCCAGAAGCCCCCTCAGCGGGGGTCGGGAGACCCAGTACTTC. Translated, it gives CARSPLSGGRETQYF. This rearrangement joins TRBV7-3 to TRBJ2-5, with 8 bases identical to TRBD2. The trim removed 9 bases at V and 5 bases at J, leaving 14 bases unmatched. Germline loops: CDR1 SGHTA, CDR2 FQGTGA. The CDR3 consists of 15 residues. Filled out from reference TRBV7-3 and TRBJ2-5, the complete variable domain reads GAGVSQTPSNKVTEKGKYVELRCDPISGHTALYWYRQSLGQGPEFLIYFQGTGAADDSGLPNDRFFAVRPEGSVSTLKIQRTERGDSAVYLCARSPLSGGRETQYFGPGTRLLVL.

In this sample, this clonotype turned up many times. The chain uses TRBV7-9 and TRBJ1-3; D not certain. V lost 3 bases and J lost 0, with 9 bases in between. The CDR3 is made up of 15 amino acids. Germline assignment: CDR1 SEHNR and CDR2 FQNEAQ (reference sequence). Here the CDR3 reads CASSLDGYSGNTIYF. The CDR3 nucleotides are TGTGCCAGCAGCTTGGACGGCTACTCTGGAAACACCATATATTTT.

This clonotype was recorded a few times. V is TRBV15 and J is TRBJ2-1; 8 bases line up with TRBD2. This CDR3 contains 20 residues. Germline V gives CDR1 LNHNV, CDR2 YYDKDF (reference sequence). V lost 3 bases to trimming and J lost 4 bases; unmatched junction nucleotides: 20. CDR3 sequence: CATSSGLTVRREGRYNEQFF. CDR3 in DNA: TGTGCCACCAGCAGTGGCCTAACAGTGAGACGGGAGGGCCGATACAATGAGCAGTTCTTC.

The CDR3 DNA reads as TGTGCCAGCAGCTTGGAGCGGCGTACGCAGTATTTT. This encodes CASSLERRTQYF. The chain carries TRBV5-4 and TRBJ2-3; D possibly corresponds to TRBD2 (5 bases). Germline lookup yields CDR1 SGHNT and CDR2 YYREEE (reference sequence). CDR3 length: 12 residues. Trimming shortened V by 0 bases and J by 8 bases, and 7 bases separated the two germline ends.

The chain's CDR3 is CASGSDRNTEAFF. The DNA for the CDR3 is TGCGCCAGCGGGTCCGACAGGAACACTGAAGCTTTCTTT. V usage is TRBV4-1 and J usage is TRBJ1-1; weak D call: TRBD1 (5 bases). The germline gives CDR1 MGHRA, CDR2 YSYEKL. The ends were cut back, 8 bases at V and 1 base at J, with 11 bases in the middle. This CDR3 spans 13 amino acids.